This paragraph reports one T cell receptor beta chain. Its antigen is unknown. These data originate in a study of T cells in localized non-small cell lung cancer. The CDR3 consists of 14 residues. CDR1 is SNHLY and CDR2 is FYNNEI in the germline V gene. V lost 2 bases, J lost 5 bases, and 9 bases lay in between. Regarding the study as a whole: Longer overall survival was associated with a higher density of T cells in the blood. Because researchers sequenced only one region of the tumor, heterogeneity is still possible. In adjacent lung, a median about 54 of the top 100 tumor clones were found. The highest T cell clonality was in uninvolved adjacent lung, above tumor.

Here immunoSEQ multiplex PCR was the method, and the copy in TCRdb shows in-frame clones only, minus some. The sample records roughly 24,000 clones, around 90% being singletons. V is TRBV2 and J is TRBJ1-4, with TRBD1 as a possible D gene (5 bases). Here the sequenced sample was peripheral blood, taken before any cancer treatment. This receptor was taken from a female donor aged 60 or older with stage II squamous cell lung carcinoma. The CDR3 loop reads CASSETGFNEKLFF. The CDR3 DNA is TGTGCCAGCAGTGAAACAGGATTCAATGAAAAACTGTTTTTT.